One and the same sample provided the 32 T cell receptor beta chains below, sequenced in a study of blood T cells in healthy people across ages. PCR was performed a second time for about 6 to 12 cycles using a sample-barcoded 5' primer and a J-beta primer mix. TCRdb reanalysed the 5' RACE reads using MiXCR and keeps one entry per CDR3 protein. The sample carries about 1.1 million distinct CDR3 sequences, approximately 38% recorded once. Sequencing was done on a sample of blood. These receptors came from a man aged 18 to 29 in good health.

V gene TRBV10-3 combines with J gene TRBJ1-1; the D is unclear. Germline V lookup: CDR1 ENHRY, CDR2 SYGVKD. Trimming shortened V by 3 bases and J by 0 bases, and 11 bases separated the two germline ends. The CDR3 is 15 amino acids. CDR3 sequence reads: CAISDGPYLNTEAFF. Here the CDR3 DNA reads TGTGCCATCAGTGACGGGCCGTATTTGAACACTGAAGCTTTCTTT.

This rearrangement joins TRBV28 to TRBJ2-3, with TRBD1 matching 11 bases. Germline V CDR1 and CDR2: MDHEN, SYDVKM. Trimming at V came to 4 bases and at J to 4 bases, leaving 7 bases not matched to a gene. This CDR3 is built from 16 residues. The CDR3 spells CASSSQDRGRPDTQYF. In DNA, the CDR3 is TGTGCCAGCAGTTCCCAGGACAGGGGGCGTCCAGATACGCAGTATTTT.

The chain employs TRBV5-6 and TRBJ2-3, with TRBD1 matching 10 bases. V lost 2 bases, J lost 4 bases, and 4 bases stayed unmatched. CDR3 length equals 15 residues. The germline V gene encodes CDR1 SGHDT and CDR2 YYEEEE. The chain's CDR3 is CASSFWTGGADTQYF. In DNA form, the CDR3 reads TGTGCCAGCAGCTTTTGGACAGGGGGGGCAGATACGCAGTATTTT.

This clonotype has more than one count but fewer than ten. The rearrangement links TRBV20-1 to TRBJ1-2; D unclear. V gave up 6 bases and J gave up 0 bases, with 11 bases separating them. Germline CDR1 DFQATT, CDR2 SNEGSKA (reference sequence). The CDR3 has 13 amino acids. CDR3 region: CSAASGSNYGYTF. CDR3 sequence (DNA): TGCAGTGCCGCAAGCGGATCTAACTATGGCTACACCTTC.

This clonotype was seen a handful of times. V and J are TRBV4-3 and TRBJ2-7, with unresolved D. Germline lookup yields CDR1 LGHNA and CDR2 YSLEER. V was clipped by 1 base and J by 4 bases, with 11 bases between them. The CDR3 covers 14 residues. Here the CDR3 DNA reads TGCGCCAGCAGCCAAGGTACACAACTTTACGAGCAGTACTTC. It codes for CASSQGTQLYEQYF.

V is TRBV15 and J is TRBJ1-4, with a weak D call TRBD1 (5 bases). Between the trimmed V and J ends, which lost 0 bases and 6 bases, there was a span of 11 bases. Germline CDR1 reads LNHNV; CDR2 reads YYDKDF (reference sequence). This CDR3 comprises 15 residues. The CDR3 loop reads CATSRDRGGDEKLFF. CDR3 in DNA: TGTGCCACCAGCAGAGATCGTGGAGGGGATGAAAAACTGTTTTTT.

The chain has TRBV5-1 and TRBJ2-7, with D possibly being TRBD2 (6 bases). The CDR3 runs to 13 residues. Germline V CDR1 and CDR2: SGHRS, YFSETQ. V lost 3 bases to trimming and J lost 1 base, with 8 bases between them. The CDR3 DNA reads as TGCGCCAGCAGCTGCGGGATTTCCTACGAGCAGTACTTC. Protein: CASSCGISYEQYF.

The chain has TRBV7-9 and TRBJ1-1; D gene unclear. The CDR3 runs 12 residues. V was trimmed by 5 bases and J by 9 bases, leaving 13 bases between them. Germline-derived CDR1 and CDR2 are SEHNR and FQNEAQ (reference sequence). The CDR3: CASSQAGEKAFF. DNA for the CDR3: TGTGCCAGCAGCCAAGCGGGAGAGAAAGCTTTCTTT.

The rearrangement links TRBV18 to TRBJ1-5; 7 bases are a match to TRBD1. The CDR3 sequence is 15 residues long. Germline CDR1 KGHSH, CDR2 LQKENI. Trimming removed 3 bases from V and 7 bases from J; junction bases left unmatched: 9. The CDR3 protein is CASSPEDREEQPQHF. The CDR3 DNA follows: TGTGCCAGCTCACCCGAAGACAGGGAGGAACAGCCCCAGCATTTT.

CDR3 protein: CASSSTGPLNEQFF. CDR3 DNA: TGTGCCAGCAGCTCCACGGGACCCTTAAATGAGCAGTTCTTC. V and J are TRBV11-2 and TRBJ2-1; the D gene could be TRBD1 or TRBD2 (5 bases each). Trimming shortened V by 4 bases and J by 7 bases, and 14 bases separated the two germline ends. Germline CDR1 is SGHAT and CDR2 is FQNNGV. CDR3 length equals 14 residues. Together with reference TRBV11-2 and TRBJ2-1, the CDR3 gives the full variable domain: EAGVAQSPRYKIIEKRQSVAFWCNPISGHATLYWYQQILGQGPKLLIQFQNNGVVDDSQLPKDRFSAERLKGVDSTLKIQPAKLEDSAVYLCASSSTGPLNEQFFGPGTRLTVL.

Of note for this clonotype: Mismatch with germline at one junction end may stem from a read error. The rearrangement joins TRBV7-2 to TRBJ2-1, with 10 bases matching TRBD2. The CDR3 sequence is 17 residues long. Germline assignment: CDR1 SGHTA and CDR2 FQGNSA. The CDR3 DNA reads TGTGCCAGCAGCTCCCCGATAGCGGGGGGAACCTACAACGAGCAGTTCTTC. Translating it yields CASSSPIAGGTYNEQFF.

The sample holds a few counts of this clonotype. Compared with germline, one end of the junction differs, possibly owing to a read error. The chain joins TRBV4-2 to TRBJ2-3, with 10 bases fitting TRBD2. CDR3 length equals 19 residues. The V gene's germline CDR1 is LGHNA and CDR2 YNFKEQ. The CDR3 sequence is CASSQETLGSGRSRDTQYF. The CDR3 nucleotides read TGTGCCAGCAGCCAAGAAACCCTGGGTAGCGGGAGGAGCAGAGATACGCAGTATTTT.

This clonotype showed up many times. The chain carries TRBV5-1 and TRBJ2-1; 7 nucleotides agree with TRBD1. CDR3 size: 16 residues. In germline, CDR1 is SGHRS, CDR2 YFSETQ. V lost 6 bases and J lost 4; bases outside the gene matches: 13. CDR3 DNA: TGCGCCAGCACCGACAGGGATGTCAAAAAATACAATGAGCAGTTCTTC. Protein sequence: CASTDRDVKKYNEQFF.

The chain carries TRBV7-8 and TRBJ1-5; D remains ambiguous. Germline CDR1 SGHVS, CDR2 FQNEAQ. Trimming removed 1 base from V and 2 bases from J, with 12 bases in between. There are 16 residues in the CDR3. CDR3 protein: CASSLVVREGNQPQHF. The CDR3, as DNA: TGTGCCAGCAGCTTAGTGGTCAGAGAGGGCAATCAGCCCCAGCATTTT.

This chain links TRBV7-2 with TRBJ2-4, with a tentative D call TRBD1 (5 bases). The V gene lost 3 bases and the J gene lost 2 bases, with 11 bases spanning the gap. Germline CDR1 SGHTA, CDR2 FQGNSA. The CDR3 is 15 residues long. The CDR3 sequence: CASSFPRATKNIQYF. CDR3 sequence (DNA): TGTGCCAGCAGCTTCCCCAGGGCCACCAAAAACATTCAGTACTTC.

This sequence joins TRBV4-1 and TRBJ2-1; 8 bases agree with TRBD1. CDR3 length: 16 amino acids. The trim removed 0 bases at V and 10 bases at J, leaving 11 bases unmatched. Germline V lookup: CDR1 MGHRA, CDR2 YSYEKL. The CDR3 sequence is CASSQDQGQGLQEQFF. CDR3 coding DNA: TGCGCCAGCAGCCAAGATCAAGGACAGGGCCTGCAGGAGCAGTTCTTC.

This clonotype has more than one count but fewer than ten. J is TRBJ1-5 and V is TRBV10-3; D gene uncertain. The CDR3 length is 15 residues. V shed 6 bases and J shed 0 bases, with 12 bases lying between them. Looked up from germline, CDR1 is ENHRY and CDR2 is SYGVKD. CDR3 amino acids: CAISEDGPSNQPQHF. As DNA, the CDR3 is TGTGCCATCAGCGAGGACGGACCTAGCAATCAGCCCCAGCATTTT.

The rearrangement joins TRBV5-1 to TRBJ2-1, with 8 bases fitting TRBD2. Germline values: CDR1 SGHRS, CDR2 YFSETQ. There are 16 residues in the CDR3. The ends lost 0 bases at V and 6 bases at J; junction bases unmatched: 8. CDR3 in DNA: TGCGCCAGCAGCTTGGGCGACGGGAGGGCCTTCAATGAGCAGTTCTTC. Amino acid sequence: CASSLGDGRAFNEQFF.

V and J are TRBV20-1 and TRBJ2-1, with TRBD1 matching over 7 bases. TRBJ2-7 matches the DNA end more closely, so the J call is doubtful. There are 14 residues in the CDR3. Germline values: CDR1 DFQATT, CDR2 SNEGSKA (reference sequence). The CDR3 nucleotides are TGCAGTGCTAGCCGGGACAGTTCCTACAATGAGCAGTACTTC. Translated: CSASRDSSYNEQYF.

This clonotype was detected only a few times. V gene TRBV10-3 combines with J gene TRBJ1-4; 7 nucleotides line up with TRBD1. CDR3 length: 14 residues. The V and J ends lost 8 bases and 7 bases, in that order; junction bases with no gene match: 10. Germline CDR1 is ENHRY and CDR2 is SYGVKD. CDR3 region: CAIGTEGEGEKLFF. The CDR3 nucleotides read TGTGCCATCGGGACAGAGGGGGAGGGTGAAAAACTGTTTTTT.

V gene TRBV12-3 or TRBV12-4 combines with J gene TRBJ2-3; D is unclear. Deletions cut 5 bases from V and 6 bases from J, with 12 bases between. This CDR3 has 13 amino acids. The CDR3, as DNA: TGTGCCAGCAGTCCCTCAAGCGTGGATACGCAGTATTTT. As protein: CASSPSSVDTQYF.

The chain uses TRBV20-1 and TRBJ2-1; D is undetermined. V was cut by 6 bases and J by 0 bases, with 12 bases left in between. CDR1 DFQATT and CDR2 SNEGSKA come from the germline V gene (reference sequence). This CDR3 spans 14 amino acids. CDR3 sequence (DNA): TGCAGTGCCCGCCCTCTAAACTCCTACAATGAGCAGTTCTTC. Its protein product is CSARPLNSYNEQFF.

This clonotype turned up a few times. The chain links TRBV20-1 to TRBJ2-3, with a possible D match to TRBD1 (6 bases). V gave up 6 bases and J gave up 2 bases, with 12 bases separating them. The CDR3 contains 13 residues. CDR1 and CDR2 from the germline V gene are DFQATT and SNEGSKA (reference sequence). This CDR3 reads CSAIMGATDTQYF. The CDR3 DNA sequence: TGCAGTGCCATCATGGGGGCCACAGATACGCAGTATTTT.

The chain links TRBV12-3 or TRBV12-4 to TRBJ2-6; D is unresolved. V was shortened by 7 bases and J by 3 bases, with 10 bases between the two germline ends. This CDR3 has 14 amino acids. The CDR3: CASTLTDGANVLTF. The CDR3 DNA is TGTGCCAGCACCCTAACTGATGGGGCCAACGTCCTGACTTTC.

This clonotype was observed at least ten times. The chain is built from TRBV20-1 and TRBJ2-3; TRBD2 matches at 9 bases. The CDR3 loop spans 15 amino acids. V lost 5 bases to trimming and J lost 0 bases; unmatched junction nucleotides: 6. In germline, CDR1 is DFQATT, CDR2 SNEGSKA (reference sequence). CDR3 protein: CSAPSLAGSTDTQYF. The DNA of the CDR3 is TGCAGTGCTCCATCACTAGCGGGTAGCACAGATACGCAGTATTTT.

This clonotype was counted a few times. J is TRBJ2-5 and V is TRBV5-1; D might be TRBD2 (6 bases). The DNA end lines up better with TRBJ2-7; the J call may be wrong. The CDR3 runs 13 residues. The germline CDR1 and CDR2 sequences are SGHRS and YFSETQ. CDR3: CASSLDYRYEQYF. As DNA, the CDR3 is TGCGCCAGCAGCCTGGACTACCGATACGAGCAGTACTTC.

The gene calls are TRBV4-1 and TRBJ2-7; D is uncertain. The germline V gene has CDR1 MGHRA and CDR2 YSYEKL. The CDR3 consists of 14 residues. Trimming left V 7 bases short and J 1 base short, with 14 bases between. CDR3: CASTLDTSSYEQYF. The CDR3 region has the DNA TGCGCCAGCACCCTCGACACGTCGTCCTACGAGCAGTACTTC.

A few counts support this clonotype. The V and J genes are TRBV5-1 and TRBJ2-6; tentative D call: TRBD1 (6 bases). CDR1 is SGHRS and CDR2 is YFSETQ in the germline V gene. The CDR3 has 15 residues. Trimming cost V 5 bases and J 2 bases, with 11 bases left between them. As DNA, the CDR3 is TGCGCCAGCAGTTCCCCAGGGGCTGGGGCCAACGTCCTGACTTTC. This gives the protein CASSSPGAGANVLTF.

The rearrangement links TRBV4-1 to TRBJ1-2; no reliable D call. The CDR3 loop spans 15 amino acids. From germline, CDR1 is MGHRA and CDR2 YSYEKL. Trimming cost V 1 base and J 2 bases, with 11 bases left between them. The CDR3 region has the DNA TGCGCCAGCAGCCAAGTTACGGGGTCCAACTATGGCTACACCTTC. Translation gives CASSQVTGSNYGYTF.

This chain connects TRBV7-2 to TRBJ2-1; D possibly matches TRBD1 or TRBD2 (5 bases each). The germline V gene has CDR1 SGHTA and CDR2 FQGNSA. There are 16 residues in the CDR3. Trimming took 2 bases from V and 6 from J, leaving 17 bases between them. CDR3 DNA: TGTGCCAGCAGCTTACTATGGGACCAAAGACTCAATGAGCAGTTCTTC. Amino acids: CASSLLWDQRLNEQFF.

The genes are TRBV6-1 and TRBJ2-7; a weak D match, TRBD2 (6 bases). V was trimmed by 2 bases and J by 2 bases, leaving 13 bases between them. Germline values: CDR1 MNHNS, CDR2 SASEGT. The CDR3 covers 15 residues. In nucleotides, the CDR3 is TGTGCCAGCAGTGAACGGAGTCGGGGGACCTACGAGCAGTACTTC. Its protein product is CASSERSRGTYEQYF.

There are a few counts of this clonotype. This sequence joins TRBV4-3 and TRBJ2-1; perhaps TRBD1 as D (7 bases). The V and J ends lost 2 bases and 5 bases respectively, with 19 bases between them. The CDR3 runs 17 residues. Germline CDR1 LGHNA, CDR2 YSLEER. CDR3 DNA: TGCGCCAGCAGCCAACCCCAGGGGGGACCACACGACAATGAGCAGTTCTTC. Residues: CASSQPQGGPHDNEQFF.